This is a list of T cell receptor beta chains from one sample in a study of cytotoxic CD8 clonotypes in ibrutinib-treated CLL. Libraries were prepared by immunoSEQ multiplex PCR; TCRdb keeps only in-frame clonotypes and omits some of them. The repertoire holds over 150,000 clones, with about two thirds as singletons. The starting material was PBMCs, obtained after 24 months of ibrutinib treatment. The receptors here all came from a human donor with chronic lymphocytic leukemia. The CDR3 runs from the conserved cysteine through the conserved F or W. The D gene is left open where the match is weak. Some rows have no size entry. The others give once, few or many, or a class for an expanded clone.

D gene	V gene	J gene	clone size	CDR3 protein	CDR3 DNA
NA	TRBV5-4	TRBJ2-7	few	CASSSASGEIREQYF	TGTGCCAGCAGCTCAGCTTCCGGGGAGATTCGGGAGCAGTACTTC
NA	TRBV11-1	TRBJ2-1	NA	CASSLSPRTGEQFF	TGTGCCAGCAGCTTGTCTCCTCGGACGGGGGAGCAGTTCTTC
TRBD2	TRBV10-3	TRBJ2-4	NA	CAISAGLASGKNIQYF	TGTGCCATCAGTGCGGGACTAGCATCGGGCAAAAACATTCAGTACTTC
TRBD2	TRBV23-1	TRBJ2-5	NA	CASSPTSGRRGETQYF	TGCGCCAGCAGCCCTACTAGCGGGAGGCGCGGAGAGACCCAGTACTTC
TRBD1	TRBV11-2	TRBJ1-1	NA	CASSLALGQGNTEAFF	TGTGCCAGCAGCTTAGCGTTGGGACAGGGGAACACTGAAGCTTTCTTT
TRBD2	TRBV5-1	TRBJ2-3	once	CASSLSLAGITDTQYF	TGCGCCAGCAGCTTGTCACTAGCGGGGATCACAGATACGCAGTATTTT
NA	TRBV19	TRBJ1-4	NA	CASSGIGEKLFF	TGTGCCAGTTCGGGGATCGGCGAAAAACTGTTTTTT
TRBD1	TRBV19	TRBJ2-7	NA	CASSPRQGYEQYF	TGTGCCAGTAGTCCCCGACAGGGCTACGAGCAGTACTTC
TRBD1	TRBV28	TRBJ1-2	NA	CASSWRQGAAGYTF	TGTGCCAGCAGTTGGAGACAGGGGGCCGCTGGCTACACCTTC
NA	TRBV30	TRBJ2-3	few	CAWNYGPPDTQYF	TGTGCCTGGAATTACGGCCCGCCAGATACGCAGTATTTT
NA	TRBV7-9	TRBJ2-1	NA	CASSLAGYLSYNEQFF	TGTGCCAGCAGCTTAGCGGGCTACCTCTCCTACAATGAGCAGTTCTTC
NA	TRBV11-2	TRBJ2-7	many	CASSSRGLSYEQYF	TGTGCCAGCAGCTCTAGGGGTTTATCCTACGAGCAGTACTTC
TRBD2	TRBV7-2	TRBJ2-3	few	CASSSIKRLAGVRDTQYF	TGTGCCAGCAGCTCGATAAAAAGACTAGCGGGAGTCCGAGATACGCAGTATTTT
NA	TRBV27	TRBJ2-1	NA	CASSLVDYNEQFF	TGTGCCAGCAGTTTAGTGGACTACAATGAGCAGTTCTTC
TRBD1	TRBV27	TRBJ2-5	NA	CASSRTGDQETQYF	TGTGCCAGCAGTCGAACAGGGGATCAAGAGACCCAGTACTTC
TRBD2	TRBV9	TRBJ2-7	NA	CASSPQSSGIGYEQYF	TGTGCCAGCAGCCCCCAGTCTAGCGGGATCGGCTACGAGCAGTACTTC
NA	TRBV7-8	TRBJ1-1	NA	CASSGLLQANTEAFF	TGTGCCAGCAGCGGACTGCTACAGGCGAACACTGAAGCTTTCTTT
NA	TRBV6-1	TRBJ2-7	NA	CASSASPSREQYF	TGTGCCAGCAGTGCGAGTCCTAGCAGGGAGCAGTACTTC
NA	TRBV5-1	TRBJ2-1	NA	CASRRDSSYNEQFF	TGCGCCAGCAGACGTGACAGCAGTTACAATGAGCAGTTCTTC
TRBD2	TRBV5-6	TRBJ2-7	NA	CASSLTGGAYEQYF	TGTGCCAGCAGCCTGACTGGGGGGGCCTACGAGCAGTACTTC
TRBD1	TRBV6-5	TRBJ2-5	NA	CASKPGQNFAQYF	TGTGCCAGCAAACCGGGACAGAACTTCGCCCAGTACTTC
TRBD1	TRBV6-1	TRBJ2-7	once	CASSRRQGDEQYF	TGTGCCAGCAGTAGAAGACAGGGCGACGAGCAGTACTTC
TRBD2	TRBV9	TRBJ2-3	NA	CASSALHSGSLTDTQYF	TGTGCCAGCAGCGCCCTTCACAGCGGGAGTCTCACAGATACGCAGTATTTT
NA	TRBV4-2	TRBJ1-3	few	CASSPTGSSGNTIYF	TGTGCCAGCAGCCCAACAGGGAGCTCTGGAAACACCATATATTTT
NA	TRBV7-2	TRBJ2-5	NA	CASSLSTRQETQYF	TGTGCCAGCAGCTTATCGACTAGACAAGAGACCCAGTACTTC
TRBD1	TRBV7-2	TRBJ1-1	NA	CASSMTGRTEAFF	TGTGCCAGCAGCATGACAGGGCGGACTGAAGCTTTCTTT
NA	TRBV6-6	TRBJ1-2	NA	CASSYRGANYGYTF	TGTGCCAGCAGTTACAGGGGAGCGAACTATGGCTACACCTTC
NA	TRBV7-9	TRBJ1-1	NA	CASSLMTEAFF	TGTGCCAGCAGCTTAATGACCGAAGCTTTCTTT
NA	TRBV4-1	TRBJ2-1	NA	CASSQGAVAGRSTYNEQFF	TGCGCCAGCAGCCAAGGGGCTGTCGCGGGGCGATCGACCTACAATGAGCAGTTCTTC
NA	TRBV6-5	TRBJ1-2	NA	CASSYNHREGYTF	TGTGCCAGCAGTTACAACCACAGAGAAGGCTACACCTTC
TRBD2	TRBV19	TRBJ2-1	NA	CASSIPPASGSREQFF	TGTGCCAGTAGTATACCCCCTGCTAGCGGGAGTCGTGAGCAGTTCTTC
NA	TRBV29-1	TRBJ1-1	NA	CSVGYLGNTEAFF	TGCAGCGTTGGCTACCTGGGGAACACTGAAGCTTTCTTT
NA	TRBV7-2	TRBJ1-2	NA	CASSPKAGAGGYTF	TGTGCCAGCAGCCCCAAGGCAGGGGCCGGGGGCTACACCTTC
NA	TRBV4-3	TRBJ2-7	NA	CASSQDWGTYSYEQYF	TGCGCCAGCAGCCAAGATTGGGGGACATACTCCTACGAGCAGTACTTC
NA	TRBV5-8	TRBJ1-5	NA	CASSLVRGSGNQPQHF	TGTGCCAGCAGCTTGGTTAGGGGGAGCGGCAATCAGCCCCAGCATTTT
NA	TRBV21-1	TRBJ1-1	NA	CASSSYRGPNTEAFF	TGTGCCAGCAGCAGCTACAGGGGGCCGAACACTGAAGCTTTCTTT
NA	TRBV7-9	TRBJ1-3	NA	CASSLDGPEGGNTIYF	TGTGCCAGCAGCTTAGACGGTCCTGAGGGTGGAAACACCATATATTTT
TRBD2	TRBV19	TRBJ2-1	NA	CASRTSAVSYNEQFF	TGTGCCAGTAGGACTAGCGCGGTTTCCTACAATGAGCAGTTCTTC
TRBD1	TRBV6-5	TRBJ1-4	few	CASRRDSNEKLFF	TGTGCCAGCAGACGGGACAGTAATGAAAAACTGTTTTTT
NA	TRBV19	TRBJ2-2	NA	CASSIRPAGELFF	TGTGCCAGTAGTATACGCCCGGCCGGGGAGCTGTTTTTT
NA	TRBV7-8	TRBJ1-1	few	CASSLVGTMNTEAFF	TGTGCCAGCAGCTTAGTTGGCACGATGAACACTGAAGCTTTCTTT
NA	TRBV15	TRBJ2-1	NA	CATSRERLTTHNEQFF	TGTGCCACCAGCAGAGAGCGCCTTACTACGCATAATGAGCAGTTCTTC
NA	TRBV2	TRBJ2-7	NA	CASTTSPLYVHEQYF	TGTGCCAGCACTACCTCCCCTCTCTATGTTCACGAGCAGTACTTC
NA	TRBV6-4	TRBJ2-7	NA	CASSALKWECYEQYF	TGTGCCAGCAGTGCGCTGAAGTGGGAGTGCTACGAGCAGTACTTC
NA	TRBV7-6	TRBJ2-1	NA	CASSPKTENEQFF	TGTGCCAGCAGCCCTAAGACAGAGAATGAGCAGTTCTTC
TRBD2	TRBV7-2	TRBJ2-1	NA	CASRSTSGRSGEQFF	TGTGCCAGCAGATCTACTAGCGGGAGGTCGGGTGAGCAGTTCTTC
TRBD1	TRBV6-5	TRBJ2-7	NA	CASSRDRVGSYEQYF	TGTGCCAGCAGTAGGGACAGGGTGGGCTCCTACGAGCAGTACTTC
NA	TRBV4-1	TRBJ2-1	once	CASSPTIESSYNEQFF	TGCGCCAGCAGCCCAACGATCGAAAGCTCCTACAATGAGCAGTTCTTC
NA	TRBV7-2	TRBJ1-2	few	CASRLAREEGYGYTF	TGTGCCAGCAGGCTAGCCAGGGAAGAAGGCTATGGCTACACCTTC
TRBD1	TRBV4-3	TRBJ1-5	NA	CASSQEPWTGAGQPQHF	TGCGCCAGCAGCCAAGAACCGTGGACAGGGGCAGGTCAGCCCCAGCATTTT
TRBD2	TRBV6-5	TRBJ2-7	NA	CASRRGTTGEQYF	TGTGCCAGCAGGCGAGGGACTACAGGCGAGCAGTACTTC
NA	TRBV5-4	TRBJ1-1	NA	CASSRGIGTEAFF	TGTGCCAGCAGCCGGGGGATTGGGACTGAAGCTTTCTTT
TRBD2	TRBV28	TRBJ2-7	NA	CASSVAGKDDEQYF	TGTGCCAGCAGCGTAGCGGGAAAGGATGACGAGCAGTACTTC
NA	TRBV30	TRBJ1-4	NA	CAWRTNRHEKLFF	TGTGCCTGGCGGACAAACCGGCATGAAAAACTGTTTTTT
NA	TRBV7-3	TRBJ2-3	NA	CASSLGQITDTQYF	TGTGCCAGCAGCTTAGGGCAGATCACAGATACGCAGTATTTT